This T cell receptor beta chain stems from a study of T cell repertoires in cytomegalovirus infection. Broader study findings: Identification of carriers of CMV plus the relevant HLA was achieved through cumulative public TCR beta family frequency.

The CDR3 spans 15 residues. V shed 2 bases, J shed 3 bases, and the junction held 8 bases outside the gene matches. Germline V gives CDR1 DFQATT, CDR2 SNEGSKA (reference sequence). About this clonotype itself: Its target is unknown.

TCRdb reanalysed the reads using MiXCR and keeps one entry per CDR3 protein. The repertoire holds fewer than 1,000,000 distinct CDR3 sequences, with more than 25% as singletons. The receptor was derived from a human donor in good health (CMV status not recorded). Some clones in this sample may be carry-over from other donors' samples. The sequencing used cultured CD8+ T cells from PBMCs, collected from culture after CMV antigen stimulation. This rearrangement joins TRBV20-1 to TRBJ2-5; 8 bases agree with TRBD2. CDR3 protein: CSARPPTAGEETQYF. The CDR3 DNA is TGCAGTGCTAGACCCCCCACAGCGGGGGAAGAGACCCAGTACTTC.